This is a list of T cell receptor beta chains from one sample in a study of T cell responses to AZD1222 COVID-19 vaccine. Here immunoSEQ multiplex PCR was the method, and the copy in TCRdb shows in-frame clones only, minus some. The sample contains more than 60,000 clones, 85% of which appear only once. The sample here was peripheral blood, taken on day 0 of AZD1222 vaccination. Receptors were obtained from an adult in good health. The CDR3 runs from the conserved cysteine through the conserved F or W. A D gene is named only where the DNA matches it firmly. A row's size may be missing; if present it is once, few, many or a size class.

>TRBV19|TRBJ1-6|NA|TRBD1
TGTGCCAGTAGTATAAGTTCTAGGACAGGGCTTAAGTCACCCCTCCACTTT
CASSISSRTGLKSPLHF
>TRBV12-3/TRBV12-4|TRBJ1-3|few|NA
TGTGCCAGCAGTACCCAAGGAAACACCATATATTTT
CASSTQGNTIYF
>TRBV5-1|TRBJ2-2|NA|NA
TGCGCCACCACCCTGGCGCAGGCCGGGGAGCTGTTTTTT
CATTLAQAGELFF
>TRBV19|TRBJ1-2|NA|NA
TGTGCCAGTACAAACAGAGCGTTATATGGCTACACCTTC
CASTNRALYGYTF
>TRBV6-1|TRBJ1-6|NA|NA
TGTGCCAGCAGGTGGGAGGAGGATTCACCCCTCCACTTT
CASRWEEDSPLHF
>TRBV9|TRBJ1-2|NA|NA
TGTGCCAGCAGCGGACGATCGGCCGTTGGGGGCTACACCTTC
CASSGRSAVGGYTF
>TRBV18|TRBJ2-1|NA|NA
TGTGCCAGCTCACCGGGTAGGGACAATGAGCAGTTCTTC
CASSPGRDNEQFF
>TRBV4-1|TRBJ2-1|NA|TRBD1
TGCGCCAGCAGCCAAGAGAGACAGGGGGGGGAGCAGTTCTTC
CASSQERQGGEQFF
>TRBV3-1/TRBV3-2|TRBJ1-1|NA|NA
TGTGCCAGCAGCCAAGGAAATACAGGGTTGGGGAACACTGAAGCTTTCTTT
CASSQGNTGLGNTEAFF
>TRBV28|TRBJ1-1|NA|NA
TGTGCCAGCAGCCCTCCTCAGGGCAGGAGAGAAGCTTTCTTT
CASSPPQGRREAFF
>TRBV6-4|TRBJ2-1|NA|NA
TGTGCCAGCAGTGACTCCGGGGTCCCGGGCAATGAGCAGTTCTTC
CASSDSGVPGNEQFF
>TRBV6-2/TRBV6-3|TRBJ2-3|NA|NA
TGTGCCAGCAGTTGGGAAAGTCTCCGGGCAGATACGCAGTATTTT
CASSWESLRADTQYF
>TRBV18|TRBJ1-5|NA|TRBD1
TGTGCCAGCTCGGACCAAGGACGAGGGACAGGGGCTCAGCCCCAGCATTTT
CASSDQGRGTGAQPQHF
>TRBV7-3|TRBJ2-6|NA|NA
TGTGCCAGCGGAGGGGCCGCTGGGGCCAACGTCCTGACTTTC
CASGGAAGANVLTF
>TRBV19|TRBJ1-1|NA|TRBD1
TGTGCCAGTAGTCTACCGACAGGAGGGGGCTCTGAAGCTTTCTTT
CASSLPTGGGSEAFF
>TRBV15|TRBJ1-1|NA|TRBD1
TGTGCCACCAGCAGGTTTCAGGGGGGAGGCACTGAAGCTTTCTTT
CATSRFQGGGTEAFF
>TRBV19|TRBJ1-1|NA|NA
TGTGCCAGTAGTATTAGGGGGAACACTGAAGCTTTCTTT
CASSIRGNTEAFF
>TRBV28|TRBJ1-4|NA|TRBD1
TGTGCCAGCAGTTTACCGGGGACAGGGGGCGGAAAACTGTTTTTT
CASSLPGTGGGKLFF
>TRBV12-3/TRBV12-4|TRBJ2-5|NA|NA
TGTGCCAGCTCCATCCAAGAGACCCAGTACTTC
CASSIQETQYF
>TRBV11-2|TRBJ2-3|NA|NA
TGTGCCAGCAGCTTAGATCGGACGCAGTATTTT
CASSLDRTQYF
>TRBV5-6|TRBJ1-5|NA|NA
TGTGCCAGCAGCTATCAGGGGCTGCCCCAGCATTTT
CASSYQGLPQHF
>TRBV7-3|TRBJ2-1|NA|TRBD1
TGTGCCAGCAGCCCTACAGGGGGCAACACTGAGCAGTTCTTC
CASSPTGGNTEQFF
>TRBV9|TRBJ2-1|NA|TRBD2
TGTGCCAGCAGCGTCGGACTAGCGGGGATCAGCTCCTACAATGAGCAGTTCTTC
CASSVGLAGISSYNEQFF
>TRBV11-2|TRBJ2-7|once|NA
TGTGCCAGCACCCTCACCCGTACCGGGGGCTCCTACGAGCAGTACTTC
CASTLTRTGGSYEQYF
>TRBV19|TRBJ2-7|once|NA
TGTGCCAGTAGTACCGACAGCTACGAGCAGTACTTC
CASSTDSYEQYF
>TRBV5-6|TRBJ1-3|NA|NA
TGTGCCAGCAGCTCCCGACGTGGAGTCGGAAACACCATATATTTT
CASSSRRGVGNTIYF
>TRBV6-5|TRBJ2-7|NA|NA
TGTGCCAGCAGTAACAGGGAAATCGGTTCCTACGAGCAGTACTTC
CASSNREIGSYEQYF
>TRBV11-2|TRBJ2-7|NA|NA
TGTGCCAGCAGCTTAATAGACAGGACCGCTAGTCCCTACGAGCAGTACTTC
CASSLIDRTASPYEQYF
>TRBV28|TRBJ1-5|medium-sized|NA
TGTGCCAGCAGTTTTAGCAATCAGCCCCAGCATTTT
CASSFSNQPQHF
>TRBV5-1|TRBJ1-5|NA|TRBD1
TGCGCCAGCAGCCCACAGGGGGCGCGGGATCAGCCCCAGCATTTT
CASSPQGARDQPQHF
>TRBV6-5|TRBJ2-1|NA|NA
TGTGCCAGCAGTTACGTGAGGGGGAACAATGAGCAGTTCTTC
CASSYVRGNNEQFF
>TRBV2|TRBJ1-3|NA|NA
TGTGCCAGCAGTGTAGGACAGATCTCTGGAAACACCATATATTTT
CASSVGQISGNTIYF
>TRBV18|TRBJ2-7|NA|NA
TGTGCCAGCTCACCACTTGAGGAGGCCGAGCAGTACTTC
CASSPLEEAEQYF
>TRBV5-1|TRBJ2-1|once|NA
TGCGCCAGCAGCGTGCAGGGGTACAATGAGCAGTTCTTC
CASSVQGYNEQFF
>TRBV4-2|TRBJ2-1|NA|NA
TGTGCCAGCAGCCAAGGAGGGGAGCAGTTCTTC
CASSQGGEQFF
>TRBV5-1|TRBJ1-2|few|TRBD1
TGCGCCAGCAGCGCAGGGGGTGACTATGGCTACACCTTC
CASSAGGDYGYTF
>TRBV2|TRBJ1-2|NA|NA
TGTGCCAGCAGTGAAAATTTGGGGGCCAGCTATGGCTACACCTTC
CASSENLGASYGYTF
>TRBV5-1|TRBJ2-5|NA|NA
TGCGCCAGCAGCCGAGGTGGAAATCAAGAGACCCAGTACTTC
CASSRGGNQETQYF
>TRBV19|TRBJ1-6|once|NA
TGTGCCAGTAGTAGGGACACCACAGTTAATTCACCCCTCCACTTT
CASSRDTTVNSPLHF
>TRBV28|TRBJ1-4|NA|NA
TGTGCCAGCAGTTTGCGGGGGCTTTGGGAAAAACTGTTTTTT
CASSLRGLWEKLFF
>TRBV19|TRBJ2-3|once|NA
TGTGCCAGCGCCGCGGGCACAGATACGCAGTATTTT
CASAAGTDTQYF
>TRBV27|TRBJ2-1|once|TRBD1
TGTGCCAGCAGGAGGACAGGGGGGTCCTACAATGAGCAGTTCTTC
CASRRTGGSYNEQFF
>TRBV10-3|TRBJ2-3|NA|TRBD1
TGTGCCATCAGGAAGGGACAGGCATCCCCCACAGATACGCAGTATTTT
CAIRKGQASPTDTQYF
>TRBV14|TRBJ1-2|NA|NA
TGTGCCAGCAGCCAAGTACAGGCCCCTAACTATGGCTACACCTTC
CASSQVQAPNYGYTF
>TRBV4-1|TRBJ1-2|NA|NA
TGCGCCAGCAGCCCCGGGGGTTTTAGCGGATATGGCTACACCTTC
CASSPGGFSGYGYTF
>TRBV7-8|TRBJ1-1|NA|NA
TGTGCCAGCAGCTTAGTTCCGGATGCCATGGCTGAAGCTTTCTTT
CASSLVPDAMAEAFF
>TRBV7-7|TRBJ2-5|NA|NA
TGTGCTAGCAGCTTAGCCCCAGGGCAATGGCGAGAGACCCAGTACTTC
CASSLAPGQWRETQYF
>TRBV10-2|TRBJ2-1|few|TRBD2
TGCGCCAGCACGTCTGACCGGGGGGGACGCTACAATGAGCAGTTCTTC
CASTSDRGGRYNEQFF